The rows below give T cell receptor beta chains drawn from one sample of a study of blood T cell repertoires in COVID-19. Produced via immunoSEQ multiplex PCR; TCRdb's table is partial and in-frame only. This sample yields 190,000 or so clones, of which approximately 88% are seen a single time; more than 3.5% belongs to the top ten. Sequenced: peripheral blood. These receptors were collected from a woman in her thirties with acute or convalescent COVID-19. The CDR3 runs from the conserved cysteine through the conserved F or W. Fields, in order: J gene, CDR3 length, V gene, clone size, D gene, CDR3 protein, CDR3 DNA. D genes are given only for firm matches. Not all rows give a size; the values are once, few, many and, for expanded clones, a class.

>TRBJ2-7|13|TRBV7-2|NA|NA
CASSPPAEVGQYF
TGTGCCAGCAGCCCGCCCGCGGAGGTTGGGCAGTACTTC
>TRBJ2-1|14|TRBV2|NA|NA
CASGLRSLYNEQFF
TGTGCCAGCGGTCTTAGGAGCCTATACAATGAGCAGTTCTTC
>TRBJ2-1|12|TRBV9|NA|TRBD2
CASSTGGNEQFF
TGTGCCAGCAGCACGGGGGGGAATGAGCAGTTCTTC
>TRBJ2-3|14|TRBV27|NA|NA
CASSPEQGTDTQYF
TGTGCCAGCAGTCCCGAACAGGGCACAGATACGCAGTATTTT
>TRBJ1-2|14|TRBV11-2|NA|NA
CASSLVGVGYGYTF
TGTGCCAGCAGCTTAGTCGGGGTGGGTTATGGCTACACCTTC
>TRBJ2-5|14|TRBV5-1|NA|TRBD1
CASSRDSPEETQYF
TGCGCCAGCAGCCGGGACAGCCCAGAAGAGACCCAGTACTTC
>TRBJ2-1|14|TRBV28|NA|NA
CASNSFLLGNEQFF
TGTGCCAGCAACAGTTTCCTACTGGGCAATGAGCAGTTCTTC
>TRBJ2-7|12|TRBV10-3|NA|TRBD1
CATGTGIEEQYF
TGTGCCACCGGGACAGGGATCGAAGAGCAGTACTTC
>TRBJ2-4|14|TRBV18|NA|NA
CASSPRLAKNIQYF
TGTGCCAGCTCACCCCGTCTAGCCAAAAACATTCAGTACTTC
>TRBJ2-7|13|TRBV29-1|NA|TRBD2
CSVQTGTTYEQYF
TGCAGCGTACAAACCGGGACTACATACGAGCAGTACTTC
>TRBJ2-5|18|TRBV4-2|NA|NA
CASSQERTAGGYQETQYF
TGTGCCAGCAGCCAAGAAAGGACAGCCGGCGGGTATCAAGAGACCCAGTACTTC
>TRBJ2-1|15|TRBV7-6|NA|NA
CASVPRGGDFNEQFF
TGTGCCAGCGTGCCTAGGGGGGGGGATTTCAATGAGCAGTTCTTC
>TRBJ2-3|14|TRBV7-2|once|NA
CASSLGQAYGTQYF
TGTGCCAGCAGCTTGGGGCAAGCCTACGGTACGCAGTATTTT
>TRBJ1-2|14|TRBV5-8|NA|NA
CASSYRQYNYGYTF
TGTGCCAGCAGCTACCGACAGTATAACTATGGCTACACCTTC
>TRBJ1-2|13|TRBV6-5|NA|NA
CASSRTENYGYTF
TGTGCCAGCAGTCGGACAGAGAACTATGGCTACACCTTC
>TRBJ2-2|14|TRBV19|NA|NA
CASRGIRRTGELFF
TGTGCCAGTAGGGGGATCCGGAGGACCGGGGAGCTGTTTTTT
>TRBJ2-3|14|TRBV6-4|NA|NA
CASSQGWGTDTQYF
TGTGCCAGCAGCCAGGGATGGGGCACAGATACGCAGTATTTT
>TRBJ2-1|16|TRBV5-1|NA|NA
CASSPILGPSGNEQFF
TGCGCCAGCAGCCCTATCCTAGGCCCCTCTGGCAATGAGCAGTTCTTC
>TRBJ2-3|17|TRBV10-1|NA|NA
CASSGRLTAGSTDTQYF
TGCGCCAGCAGTGGACGACTTACAGCGGGTAGCACAGATACGCAGTATTTT
>TRBJ1-2|14|TRBV28|NA|NA
CASSLGGQDYGYTF
TGTGCCAGCAGTTTAGGCGGGCAAGACTATGGCTACACCTTC
>TRBJ2-7|12|TRBV24-1|few|TRBD1
CATGDSSYEQYF
TGTGCCACGGGGGACAGTTCCTACGAGCAGTACTTC
>TRBJ1-5|13|TRBV28|NA|NA
CASSLEPYQPQHF
TGTGCCAGCAGTTTAGAGCCTTATCAGCCCCAGCATTTT
>TRBJ2-1|16|TRBV5-4|NA|TRBD2
CASSLATGTRGNEQFF
TGTGCCAGCAGCTTGGCCACCGGGACTAGGGGCAATGAGCAGTTCTTC
>TRBJ2-4|15|TRBV28|NA|TRBD2
CASSLAGGTKNIQYF
TGTGCCAGCAGTCTTGCCGGGGGGACCAAAAACATTCAGTACTTC
>TRBJ1-1|13|TRBV14|few|NA
CASSQDRDTEAFF
TGTGCCAGCAGCCAAGACAGGGACACTGAAGCTTTCTTT
>TRBJ1-1|13|TRBV7-8|NA|NA
CASSLVGETEAFF
TGTGCCAGCAGCTTAGTCGGGGAGACTGAAGCTTTCTTT
>TRBJ1-4|15|TRBV28|NA|TRBD1
CASTTPGTGHEKLFF
TGTGCCAGCACCACCCCCGGGACAGGCCATGAAAAACTGTTTTTT
>TRBJ2-2|13|TRBV25-1|NA|NA
CASSDRVTGELFF
TGTGCCAGCAGTGATCGGGTGACCGGGGAGCTGTTTTTT
>TRBJ2-3|14|TRBV11-3|NA|TRBD2
CASSPTSGMGTQYF
TGTGCCAGCAGCCCGACTAGCGGGATGGGTACGCAGTATTTT
>TRBJ2-7|14|TRBV7-2|NA|TRBD2
CASSSSSGFYEQYF
TGTGCCAGCAGCTCCTCTAGCGGATTCTACGAGCAGTACTTC
>TRBJ1-6|12|TRBV30|NA|NA
CAWSGRDSPLHF
TGTGCCTGGTCTGGGAGGGATTCACCCCTCCACTTT
>TRBJ2-1|13|TRBV19|NA|NA
CASMVGVNNEQFF
TGTGCCAGTATGGTCGGAGTAAACAATGAGCAGTTCTTC
>TRBJ2-7|17|TRBV27|NA|TRBD1
CASSTTGGSAGNYEQYF
TGTGCCAGCAGTACGACAGGGGGCTCGGCCGGGAACTACGAGCAGTACTTC
>TRBJ2-7|13|TRBV11-3|NA|NA
CASSLSRAYEQYF
TGTGCCAGCAGCTTAAGCAGGGCTTACGAGCAGTACTTC
>TRBJ1-3|13|TRBV11-2|few|NA
CASSLERRDTIYF
TGTGCCAGCAGCCTAGAAAGGAGGGACACCATATATTTT
>TRBJ1-5|12|TRBV19|NA|NA
CAGGNGMEPQHF
TGTGCCGGAGGGAACGGTATGGAGCCCCAGCATTTT
>TRBJ1-1|16|TRBV6-6|NA|NA
CASSYSMVEGRTEAFF
TGTGCCAGCAGTTACTCGATGGTAGAGGGAAGGACTGAAGCTTTCTTT
>TRBJ2-7|14|TRBV6-5|NA|TRBD2
CATRRSGLAFEQYF
TGTGCCACCCGAAGATCAGGACTAGCGTTCGAGCAGTACTTC
>TRBJ2-7|12|TRBV7-9|NA|NA
CASSPGGDEQYF
TGTGCCAGCAGCCCCGGGGGAGACGAGCAGTACTTC
>TRBJ1-5|13|TRBV6-2/TRBV6-3|NA|NA
CASSSVVLGPQHF
TGTGCCAGCAGTTCCGTAGTTCTAGGGCCCCAGCATTTT
>TRBJ2-7|14|TRBV20-1|NA|TRBD2
CSASRGLPNYEQYF
TGCAGTGCTAGTAGGGGACTACCCAACTACGAGCAGTACTTC
>TRBJ2-3|15|TRBV7-9|NA|TRBD2
CASSPQGGGTDTQYF
TGTGCCAGCAGCCCACAGGGCGGGGGGACAGATACGCAGTATTTT